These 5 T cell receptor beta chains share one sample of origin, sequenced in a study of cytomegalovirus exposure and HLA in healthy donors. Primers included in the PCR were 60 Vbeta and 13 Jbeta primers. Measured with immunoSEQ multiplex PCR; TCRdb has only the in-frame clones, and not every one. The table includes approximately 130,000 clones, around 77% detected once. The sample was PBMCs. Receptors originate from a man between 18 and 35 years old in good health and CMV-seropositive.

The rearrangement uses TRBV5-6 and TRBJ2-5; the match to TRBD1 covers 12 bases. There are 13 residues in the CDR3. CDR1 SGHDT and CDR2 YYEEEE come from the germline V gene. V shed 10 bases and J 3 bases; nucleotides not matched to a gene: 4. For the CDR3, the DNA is TGTGCCGGGGGACAGGGGGCGGAAGAGACCCAGTACTTC. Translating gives CAGGQGAEETQYF.

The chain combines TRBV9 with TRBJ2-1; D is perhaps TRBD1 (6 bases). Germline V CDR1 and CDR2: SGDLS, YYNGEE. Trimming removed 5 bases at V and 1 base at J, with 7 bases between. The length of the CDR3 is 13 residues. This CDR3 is CASRQGSYNEQFF. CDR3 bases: TGTGCCAGCAGACAGGGTTCCTACAATGAGCAGTTCTTC. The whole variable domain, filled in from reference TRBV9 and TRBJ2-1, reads DSGVTQTPKHLITATGQRVTLRCSPRSGDLSVYWYQQSLDQGLQFLIQYYNGEERAKGNILERFSAQQFPDLHSELNLSSLELGDSALYFCASRQGSYNEQFFGPGTRLTVL.

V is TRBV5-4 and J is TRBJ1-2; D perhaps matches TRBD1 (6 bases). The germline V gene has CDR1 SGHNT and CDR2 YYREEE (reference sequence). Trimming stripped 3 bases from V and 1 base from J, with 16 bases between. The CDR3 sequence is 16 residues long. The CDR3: CASSSTPGHLNYGYTF. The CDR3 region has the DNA TGTGCCAGCAGCTCCACCCCGGGACATCTTAACTATGGCTACACCTTC.

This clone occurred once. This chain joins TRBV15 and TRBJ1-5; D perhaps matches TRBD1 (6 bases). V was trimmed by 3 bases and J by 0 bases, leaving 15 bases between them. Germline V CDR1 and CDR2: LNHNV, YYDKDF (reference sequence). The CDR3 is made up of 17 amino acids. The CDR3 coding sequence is TGTGCCACCAGCAGTGCAAGGGGGACGGTTAGCAATCAGCCCCAGCATTTT. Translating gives CATSSARGTVSNQPQHF.

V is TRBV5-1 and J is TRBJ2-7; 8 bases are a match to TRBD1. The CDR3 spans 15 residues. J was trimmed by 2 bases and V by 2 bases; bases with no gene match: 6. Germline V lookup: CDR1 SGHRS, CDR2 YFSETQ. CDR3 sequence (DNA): TGCGCCAGCAGCTTTGAAGGGACAGGAGCCTACGAGCAGTACTTC. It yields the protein CASSFEGTGAYEQYF.